The entry below describes one T cell receptor beta chain. Antigen unknown. As for treatment: some 19 received Ad26.COV2.S at low or high dose, single or two shots; roughly five received placebo; per-sample allocation not given. Sampling was done on day 63 after the first vaccine or placebo injection. Its platform was an Ad26 vector, and its expressed antigen was Wuhan-strain SARS-CoV-2 spike. With V trimmed by 3 bases and J by 8 bases, 11 bases remained unmatched. CDR3 length equals 15 residues. From germline, CDR1 is SGHRS and CDR2 YFSETQ. The data were taken from a study of Ad26.COV2.S vaccination and SARS-CoV-2 variants. Across the study: Once, or twice with 56 days between doses, Ad26.COV2.S was given intramuscularly. Broader study findings: Reports say spike-specific CD8+ and CD4+ T cell responses covered substantial breadth after vaccination.

Some clones are missing from TCRdb's copy, which holds only in-frame ones; the method was immunoSEQ multiplex PCR. The table has 350,000 to 450,000 clones, approximately 90% seen once; the top ten hold 1.5% to 2%. The V and J genes are TRBV5-1 and TRBJ1-2; 9 bases map to TRBD1. The source of this sequence is a person aged 18-65 years who received the Ad26.COV2.S COVID-19 vaccine or a placebo. Sample: peripheral blood, taken in a trial of Ad26.COV2.S vaccine versus placebo. CDR3 amino acids: CASSSGQGMGGGYTF. CDR3 nucleotide sequence: TGCGCCAGCAGCTCGGGACAGGGAATGGGAGGGGGCTACACCTTC.